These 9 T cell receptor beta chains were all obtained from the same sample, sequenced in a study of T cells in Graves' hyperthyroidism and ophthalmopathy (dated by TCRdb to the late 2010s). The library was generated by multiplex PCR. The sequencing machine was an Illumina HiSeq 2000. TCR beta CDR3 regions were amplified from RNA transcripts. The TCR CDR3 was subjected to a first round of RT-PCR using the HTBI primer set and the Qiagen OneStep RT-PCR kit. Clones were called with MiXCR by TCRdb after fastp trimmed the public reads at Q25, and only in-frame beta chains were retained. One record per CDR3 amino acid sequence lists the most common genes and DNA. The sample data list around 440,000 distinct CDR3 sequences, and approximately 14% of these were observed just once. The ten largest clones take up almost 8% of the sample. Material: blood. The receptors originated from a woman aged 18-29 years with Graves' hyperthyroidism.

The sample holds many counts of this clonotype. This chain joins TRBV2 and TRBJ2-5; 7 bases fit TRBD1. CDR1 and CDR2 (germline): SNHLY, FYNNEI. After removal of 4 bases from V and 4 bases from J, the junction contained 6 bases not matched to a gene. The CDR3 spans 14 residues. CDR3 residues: CASSAGTAGETQYF. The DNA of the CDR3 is TGTGCCAGCAGTGCAGGGACAGCTGGAGAGACCCAGTACTTC.

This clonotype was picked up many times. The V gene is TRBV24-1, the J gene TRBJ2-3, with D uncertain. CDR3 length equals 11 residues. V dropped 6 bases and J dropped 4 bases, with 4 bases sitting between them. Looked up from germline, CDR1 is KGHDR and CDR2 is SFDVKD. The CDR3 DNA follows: TGTGCCACCAGTCTATCAGATACGCAGTATTTT. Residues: CATSLSDTQYF.

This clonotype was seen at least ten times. In nucleotides, the CDR3 is TGTGCCAGCAGCTTAGGACAGGGGGCAGGAGGGGGCTACACCTTC. It is translated as CASSLGQGAGGGYTF. The genes are TRBV7-6 and TRBJ1-2; TRBD1 agrees at 10 bases. The CDR3 consists of 15 residues. With V trimmed by 1 base and J by 8 bases, 7 bases remained unmatched. Germline V gene lookup returns CDR1 SGHVS and CDR2 FNYEAQ.

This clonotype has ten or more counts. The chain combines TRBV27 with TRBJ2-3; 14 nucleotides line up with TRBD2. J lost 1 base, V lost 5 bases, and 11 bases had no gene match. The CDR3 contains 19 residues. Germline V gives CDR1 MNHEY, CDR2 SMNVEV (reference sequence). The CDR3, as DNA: TGTGCCAGCAGTAAACCGGGACTAGCGGGAGTAACGGGCACAGATACGCAGTATTTT. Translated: CASSKPGLAGVTGTDTQYF.

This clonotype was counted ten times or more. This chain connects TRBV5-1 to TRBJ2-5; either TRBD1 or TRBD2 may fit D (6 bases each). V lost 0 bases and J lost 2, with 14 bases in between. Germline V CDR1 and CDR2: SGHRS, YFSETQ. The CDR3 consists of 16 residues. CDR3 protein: CASSLGGASPQETQYF. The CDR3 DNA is TGCGCCAGCAGCTTGGGGGGGGCCTCCCCGCAAGAGACCCAGTACTTC. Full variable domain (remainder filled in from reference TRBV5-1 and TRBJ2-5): KAGVTQTPRYLIKTRGQQVTLSCSPISGHRSVSWYQQTPGQGLQFLFEYFSETQRNKGNFPGRFSGRQFSNSRSEMNVSTLELGDSALYLCASSLGGASPQETQYFGPGTRLLVL.

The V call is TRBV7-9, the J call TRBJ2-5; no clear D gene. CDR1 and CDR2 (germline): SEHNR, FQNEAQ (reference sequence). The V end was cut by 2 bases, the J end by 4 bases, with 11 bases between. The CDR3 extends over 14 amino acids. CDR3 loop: CASSLQQRGETQYF. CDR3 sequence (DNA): TGTGCCAGCAGCTTACAACAAAGAGGAGAGACCCAGTACTTC.

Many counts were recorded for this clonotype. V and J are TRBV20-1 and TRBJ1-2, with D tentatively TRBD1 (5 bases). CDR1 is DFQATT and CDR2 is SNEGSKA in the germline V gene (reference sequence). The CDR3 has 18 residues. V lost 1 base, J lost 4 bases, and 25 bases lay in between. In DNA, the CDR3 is TGCAGTGCTAGAGTCCCCCGACAGACCAACCTGAATTTCTATGGCTACACCTTC. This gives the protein CSARVPRQTNLNFYGYTF.

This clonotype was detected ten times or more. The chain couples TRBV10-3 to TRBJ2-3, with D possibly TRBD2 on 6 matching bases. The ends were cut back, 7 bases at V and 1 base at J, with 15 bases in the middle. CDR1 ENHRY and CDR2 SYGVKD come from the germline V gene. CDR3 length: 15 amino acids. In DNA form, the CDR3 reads TGTGCCATCAAGAGACTAGGGGAGGGCACAGATACGCAGTATTTT. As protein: CAIKRLGEGTDTQYF.

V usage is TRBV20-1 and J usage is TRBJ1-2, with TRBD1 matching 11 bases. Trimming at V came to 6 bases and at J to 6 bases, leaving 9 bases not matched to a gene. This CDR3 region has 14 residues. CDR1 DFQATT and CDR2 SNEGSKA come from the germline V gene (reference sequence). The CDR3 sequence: CSAEKPGQGDGYTF. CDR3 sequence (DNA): TGCAGTGCGGAAAAACCGGGACAGGGGGATGGCTACACCTTC.